These 22 T cell receptor beta chains were all obtained from the same sample, sequenced in a study of PD-1 blockade in classical Hodgkin lymphoma. The method was immunoSEQ multiplex PCR; TCRdb's version includes in-frame clones alone and lacks a portion of them. This table holds 45,000 to 55,000 clones, about 75% found once. As to time point: cycle 4 day 1 (C4D1), after five to seven weeks of nivolumab. With no exception, relapse followed autologous stem cell transplantation in all patients, and brentuximab vedotin exposure varied. This specimen was peripheral blood mononuclear cells (PBMCs), taken before the fourth cycle of nivolumab. Receptors were obtained from a human donor with classical Hodgkin lymphoma.

This clone was detected only a few times. V gene TRBV21-1 combines with J gene TRBJ1-3; the table's D call TRBD1 went unverified against the DNA. TRBV21-1 is a pseudogene locus. There are 19 residues in the CDR3. CDR3 residues: CASSKGDRASRFSGNTIYF. CDR3 in DNA: TGTGCCAGCAGCAAGGGAGACAGGGCTTCGCGCTTCTCTGGAAACACCATATATTTT.

The chain has TRBV19 and TRBJ2-2, with 8 bases that match TRBD1. Trimming took 7 bases from V and 7 from J; bases not matched to a gene: 5. The CDR3 runs to 13 residues. Germline loops: CDR1 LNHDA, CDR2 SQIVND (reference sequence). In nucleotides, the CDR3 is TGTGCCAGTAAAGGACAGGGAGGCGGGGAGCTGTTTTTT. It translates to CASKGQGGGELFF.

This chain links TRBV5-4 with TRBJ2-3, with TRBD2 matching over 12 bases. With 4 bases clipped from V and 2 bases from J, the junction kept 5 bases outside the gene matches. In germline, CDR1 is SGHNT, CDR2 YYREEE (reference sequence). The CDR3 runs to 16 residues. CDR3 bases: TGTGCCAGCAGCGGAGGACTAGCGGGAATCACAGATACGCAGTATTTT. It specifies CASSGGLAGITDTQYF.

This chain joins TRBV6-5 and TRBJ2-1; D is ambiguous. V lost 10 bases and J 12 bases, leaving 16 bases between the germline ends. Germline CDR1 reads MNHEY; CDR2 reads SVGAGI. The CDR3 has 11 amino acids. CDR3 residues: CATGLMGSQFF. The CDR3 nucleotides read TGTGCCACCGGGCTGATGGGGTCGCAGTTCTTC.

The V gene is TRBV11-3, the J gene TRBJ1-1; weak D call: TRBD1 (5 bases). Looked up from germline, CDR1 is SGHNT and CDR2 is YENEEA. V lost 5 bases and J 7 bases, leaving 11 bases between the germline ends. The CDR3 sequence is 12 residues long. CDR3 coding DNA: TGTGCCAGCAGCATGGGACGGCTTGAAGCTTTCTTT. Translating gives CASSMGRLEAFF.

The CDR3 sequence is CASSGDLNTEAFF. CDR3 sequence (DNA): TGTGCCAGCTCGGGGGATCTGAACACTGAAGCTTTCTTT. The genes are TRBV18 and TRBJ1-1, with D possibly matching TRBD1 (5 bases). Germline V lookup: CDR1 KGHSH, CDR2 LQKENI. The CDR3 covers 13 residues. V shed 6 bases and J shed 0 bases, with 8 bases lying between them.

The chain employs TRBV6-5 and TRBJ2-5; D gene ambiguous. V was clipped by 5 bases and J by 4 bases, with 11 bases between them. The CDR3 is made up of 13 amino acids. Germline assignment: CDR1 MNHEY and CDR2 SVGAGI. The CDR3 DNA sequence: TGTGCCAGCAGTAGACGACCGTCAGAGACCCAGTACTTC. This codes for CASSRRPSETQYF.

The chain couples TRBV28 to TRBJ1-4; 8 bases line up with TRBD1. Looked up from germline, CDR1 is MDHEN and CDR2 is SYDVKM. The CDR3 covers 16 residues. With 3 bases clipped from V and 7 bases from J, the junction kept 10 bases outside the gene matches. The CDR3, as DNA: TGTGCCAGCAGTTTGGGTCAGGGGGCGCAGGGTGAAAAACTGTTTTTT. Protein product: CASSLGQGAQGEKLFF.

This rearrangement joins TRBV27 to TRBJ2-3, with TRBD2 identical over 8 bases. Germline V lookup: CDR1 MNHEY, CDR2 SMNVEV (reference sequence). The CDR3 loop spans 15 amino acids. V lost 8 bases to trimming and J lost 4 bases; unmatched junction nucleotides: 11. The CDR3 nucleotides are TGTGCCAGCGAACATAGCGGGATCATCCCAGATACGCAGTATTTT. Translated: CASEHSGIIPDTQYF.

V usage is TRBV18 and J usage is TRBJ1-1, with 7 bases aligning to TRBD1. This CDR3 comprises 12 residues. V shed 5 bases, J shed 8 bases, and the junction held 5 bases outside the gene matches. CDR1 is KGHSH, CDR2 LQKENI, per germline. CDR3 sequence: CASSRRTGEAFF. In DNA, the CDR3 is TGTGCCAGCTCAAGAAGGACAGGAGAAGCTTTCTTT.

The chain couples TRBV7-8 to TRBJ2-5; D is possibly TRBD2 (5 bases). Germline lookup yields CDR1 SGHVS and CDR2 FQNEAQ. V was trimmed by 8 bases and J by 5 bases, leaving 30 bases between them. The CDR3 has 18 amino acids. The CDR3 loop is CASRRDEWVGALWETQYF. CDR3 coding DNA: TGTGCCAGCCGACGGGATGAGTGGGTGGGAGCTCTATGGGAGACCCAGTACTTC.

This chain connects TRBV4-3 to TRBJ2-5, with no clear D. The J call may not be correct, given that the DNA end is closer to TRBJ2-7. The CDR3 is 14 residues long. The germline CDR1 and CDR2 sequences are LGHNA and YSLEER. The CDR3 protein is CASSQDYRTYEQYF. As DNA, the CDR3 is TGCGCCAGCAGCCAAGATTACAGAACCTACGAGCAGTACTTC.

The chain carries TRBV2 and TRBJ2-1; the D gene is possibly TRBD1 (5 bases). The V gene lost 6 bases and the J gene lost 0 bases, with 6 bases spanning the gap. This CDR3 region has 13 residues. Germline CDR1 SNHLY, CDR2 FYNNEI. The CDR3 reads CASRGPSYNEQFF. CDR3 bases: TGTGCCAGCAGGGGGCCCTCCTACAATGAGCAGTTCTTC.

The chain has TRBV19 and TRBJ2-1, with 10 bases lining up with TRBD2. This CDR3 spans 15 amino acids. The V and J ends lost 4 bases and 4 bases, in that order; junction bases with no gene match: 4. The germline gives CDR1 LNHDA, CDR2 SQIVND (reference sequence). CDR3 sequence (DNA): TGTGCCAGTAGTACCGGGACTAGCGAGTACAATGAGCAGTTCTTC. It specifies CASSTGTSEYNEQFF.

The V call is TRBV29-1, the J call TRBJ2-7, with 7 bases matching TRBD2. CDR1 SQVTM and CDR2 ANQGSEA come from the germline V gene. The CDR3 sequence is 15 residues long. The trim removed 6 bases at V and 4 bases at J, leaving 15 bases unmatched. CDR3 in DNA: TGCAGCGTAAGTAGAAAGTACGCGGGAGCGTACGAGCAGTACTTC. Translating it yields CSVSRKYAGAYEQYF.

The chain couples TRBV6-5 to TRBJ2-3, with TRBD2 matching over 13 bases. V gave up 5 bases and J gave up 3 bases; unmatched junction bases: 2. Germline CDR1 MNHEY, CDR2 SVGAGI. The CDR3 spans 15 residues. The CDR3 region has the DNA TGTGCCAGCAGTGTACTAGCGGGAGGGACAGATACGCAGTATTTT. Translation gives CASSVLAGGTDTQYF.

V is TRBV18 and J is TRBJ2-3; 7 bases match TRBD2. V shed 4 bases, J shed 6 bases, and the junction held 10 bases outside the gene matches. The CDR3 is 15 amino acids. Per the germline V gene, CDR1 is KGHSH and CDR2 is LQKENI. This chain's CDR3 is CASSRSLGGLDTQYF. Written as DNA, the CDR3 is TGTGCCAGCTCACGGAGTCTGGGAGGGTTGGATACGCAGTATTTT. Full variable domain (remainder filled in from reference TRBV18 and TRBJ2-3): NAGVMQNPRHLVRRRGQEARLRCSPMKGHSHVYWYRQLPEEGLKFMVYLQKENIIDESGMPKERFSAEFPKEGPSILRIQQVVRGDSAAYFCASSRSLGGLDTQYFGPGTRLTVL.

A few counts support this clone. The V call is TRBV28, the J call TRBJ2-1; a possible D gene is TRBD1 (6 bases). Deletions cut 2 bases from V and 9 bases from J, with 23 bases between. Germline CDR1 reads MDHEN; CDR2 reads SYDVKM. The CDR3 is made up of 17 amino acids. In DNA form, the CDR3 reads TGTGCCAGCAGTTTAGTCGCCTTAGGGGGACCTGCCAGTGAGCAGTTCTTC. Protein: CASSLVALGGPASEQFF.

There are a few counts of this clone. The chain combines TRBV7-2 with TRBJ1-2; 10 bases agree with TRBD1. Per the germline V gene, CDR1 is SGHTA and CDR2 is FQGNSA. The CDR3 has 14 amino acids. Trimming at V came to 8 bases and at J to 2 bases, leaving 5 bases not matched to a gene. The CDR3 loop reads CASGRQGANYGYTF. As DNA, the CDR3 is TGTGCCAGCGGGAGACAGGGGGCGAACTATGGCTACACCTTC.

This clone was recorded a few times. The chain couples TRBV6-6 to TRBJ2-7; D is undetermined. Trimming removed 2 bases from V and 3 bases from J, with 17 bases in between. The CDR3 sequence is 16 residues long. CDR1 MNHNY and CDR2 SVGAGI come from the germline V gene (reference sequence). As DNA, the CDR3 is TGTGCCAGCAGTTACGACGGAGCCGGCAACCTCTACGAGCAGTACTTC. Amino acid sequence: CASSYDGAGNLYEQYF.

This clone was seen a handful of times. This chain connects TRBV5-1 to TRBJ2-5; D gene unclear. Deletions cut 2 bases from V and 7 bases from J, with 18 bases between. Germline CDR1 and CDR2: SGHRS and YFSETQ. The CDR3 is 15 amino acids. CDR3 nucleotide sequence: TGCGCCAGCAGCTTCGGGTGGGGAATTAGTAGGACCCAGTACTTC. Translated, it gives CASSFGWGISRTQYF.

V and J are TRBV18 and TRBJ2-7; D gene uncertain. V was cut by 0 bases and J by 1 base, with 10 bases left in between. This CDR3 comprises 15 residues. Germline CDR1 KGHSH, CDR2 LQKENI. The CDR3 here is CASSPPGVGSYEQYF. In DNA form, the CDR3 reads TGTGCCAGCTCACCACCGGGTGTTGGGTCCTACGAGCAGTACTTC.